One sample yielded the 13 T cell receptor beta chains listed below, sequenced in a study of cytomegalovirus exposure and HLA in healthy donors. Primers for the PCR totalled 60 Vbeta and 13 Jbeta. The assay was immunoSEQ multiplex PCR, and TCRdb's table has in-frame clones only and misses some. The table lists about 70,000 clones, about 70% of them singletons. Sequencing input: PBMCs. The receptors were sampled from a woman in her twenties or thirties in good health and CMV-seronegative.

The chain joins TRBV20-1 to TRBJ2-1; no clear D. CDR3 length: 11 amino acids. V dropped 3 bases and J dropped 5 bases, with 5 bases sitting between them. Per the germline V gene, CDR1 is DFQATT and CDR2 is SNEGSKA (reference sequence). CDR3 region: CSARRNNEQFF. The CDR3 bases are TGCAGTGCTAGGCGGAACAATGAGCAGTTCTTC.

The V call is TRBV28, the J call TRBJ1-2, with 7 bases fitting TRBD1. The CDR3 contains 14 residues. Germline trimming cut 2 bases from V and 7 bases from J; bases unmatched to any gene: 7. Looked up from germline, CDR1 is MDHEN and CDR2 is SYDVKM. The chain's CDR3 is CASSLPQGVRGYTF. In nucleotides, the CDR3 is TGTGCCAGCAGTTTACCTCAGGGGGTTCGTGGCTACACCTTC.

V gene TRBV7-9 combines with J gene TRBJ2-5, with D perhaps TRBD2 (6 bases). This CDR3 region has 14 residues. The V gene's germline CDR1 is SEHNR and CDR2 FQNEAQ (reference sequence). The V gene lost 5 bases and the J gene lost 7 bases, with 17 bases spanning the gap. The CDR3 loop reads CASSPGAGPGTQYF. The DNA of the CDR3 is TGTGCCAGCAGCCCCGGGGCGGGGCCTGGGACCCAGTACTTC.

The count of this clone is one. The rearrangement joins TRBV5-8 to TRBJ2-1, with 9 bases lining up with TRBD2. This CDR3 has 17 amino acids. Germline V gene data show CDR1 as SGHTS and CDR2 as YDEGEE. With 0 bases clipped from V and 6 bases from J, the junction kept 10 bases outside the gene matches. CDR3 coding DNA: TGTGCCAGCAGCTTGGCCGGGCGGGGGGGCATGTTCAATGAGCAGTTCTTC. Translating gives CASSLAGRGGMFNEQFF. The full variable domain, with the rest looked up from reference TRBV5-8 and TRBJ2-1, is EAGVTQSPTHLIKTRGQQATLRCSPISGHTSVYWYQQALGLGLQFLLWYDEGEERNRGNFPPRFSGRQFPNYSSELNVNALELEDSALYLCASSLAGRGGMFNEQFFGPGTRLTVL.

The chain has TRBV7-8 and TRBJ2-7; tentatively, D is TRBD2 (5 bases). Per germline, CDR1 SGHVS and CDR2 FQNEAQ. The CDR3 has 14 amino acids. Trimming removed 5 bases from V and 2 bases from J, with 13 bases in between. The CDR3 sequence: CASSRRTGTYEQYF. CDR3 DNA sequence: TGTGCCAGCAGCCGCCGAACGGGGACCTACGAGCAGTACTTC. The whole variable domain, filled in from reference TRBV7-8 and TRBJ2-7, reads GAGVSQSPRYKVAKRGQDVALRCDPISGHVSLFWYQQALGQGPEFLTYFQNEAQLDKSGLPSDRFFAERPEGSVSTLKIQRTQQEDSAVYLCASSRRTGTYEQYFGPGTRLTVT.

This chain uses TRBV5-5 with TRBJ2-5, with 7 bases fitting TRBD2. CDR1 is SGHKS and CDR2 is YYEKEE in the germline V gene (reference sequence). The CDR3 has 14 residues. Germline trimming cut 7 bases from V and 5 bases from J; bases unmatched to any gene: 11. CDR3 residues: CASGLPGGFETQYF. CDR3 DNA: TGTGCCAGCGGACTCCCGGGAGGTTTCGAGACCCAGTACTTC.

This clone was seen more than once but under ten times. The chain couples TRBV30 to TRBJ2-3; 8 bases are shared with TRBD2. The CDR3 sequence is 15 residues long. V gave up 0 bases and J gave up 2 bases; unmatched junction bases: 4. Germline CDR1 and CDR2: GTSNPN and SVGIG (reference sequence). The CDR3, as DNA: TGTGCCTGGAGTGTCGAGCGGGGGACCACAGATACGCAGTATTTT. It is translated as CAWSVERGTTDTQYF.

This clone was recorded only once. The J gene is TRBJ1-6, the V gene TRBV30; 7 bases fit TRBD1. The CDR3 covers 15 residues. CDR1 GTSNPN and CDR2 SVGIG come from the germline V gene (reference sequence). Trimming removed 0 bases from V and 10 bases from J; junction bases left unmatched: 9. CDR3: CAWSVLVRGSSPLHF. CDR3 coding DNA: TGTGCCTGGAGTGTACTAGTCAGGGGGAGCTCACCCCTCCACTTT.

This clone was seen only a few times. The CDR3 reads CASSRDRNTEAFF. The CDR3, as DNA: TGTGCCAGCAGCCGGGACAGGAACACTGAAGCTTTCTTT. The gene calls are TRBV5-6 and TRBJ1-1; TRBD1 matches 7 bases. CDR3 length: 13 residues. The V segment lost 4 bases and the J segment 1 base; nucleotides outside the gene matches: 1. Per the germline V gene, CDR1 is SGHDT and CDR2 is YYEEEE.

J is TRBJ2-1 and V is TRBV29-1; D perhaps matches TRBD1 (6 bases). The length of the CDR3 is 15 residues. The germline V gene has CDR1 SQVTM and CDR2 ANQGSEA. Trimming took 5 bases from V and 0 from J, leaving 14 bases between them. In DNA form, the CDR3 reads TGCAGCGTTATGGTAAAAGGGGGCTCCTACAATGAGCAGTTCTTC. Translation: CSVMVKGGSYNEQFF.

The chain links TRBV28 to TRBJ1-1, with 8 positions matching TRBD1. After removal of 6 bases from V and 6 bases from J, the junction contained 9 bases not matched to a gene. The CDR3 runs to 14 residues. CDR1 and CDR2 from the germline V gene are MDHEN and SYDVKM. The CDR3: CASRTGTGGSEAFF. CDR3 sequence (DNA): TGTGCCAGCAGGACCGGGACAGGCGGGTCTGAAGCTTTCTTT.

The chain carries TRBV9 and TRBJ2-1; D perhaps matches TRBD1 (5 bases). Germline CDR1 SGDLS, CDR2 YYNGEE. This CDR3 spans 13 amino acids. The V gene lost 0 bases and the J gene lost 4 bases, with 5 bases spanning the gap. The DNA of the CDR3 is TGTGCCAGCAGCGTAGCAGGGTACAATGAGCAGTTCTTC. The encoded protein is CASSVAGYNEQFF.

This clone has more than one count but fewer than ten. A far larger clone is just one base off, so this is likely a read error. In this CDR3 the conserved last residue, phenylalanine or tryptophan, is missing, so a read error is likely. In the same sample, other DNA sequences code for this CDR3. The chain has TRBV4-3 and TRBJ1-4; the match to TRBD1 covers 7 bases. V shed 0 bases and J 7 bases; nucleotides not matched to a gene: 8. CDR1 is LGHNA and CDR2 is YSLEER in the germline V gene. This CDR3 has 16 amino acids. This CDR3 reads CASSQEGAGGSEKLFV. CDR3 DNA sequence: TGCGCCAGCAGCCAAGAGGGGGCAGGGGGAAGTGAAAAACTGTTTGTT.